One sample yielded the 24 T cell receptor beta chains listed below, sequenced in a study of blood T cell repertoires in COVID-19. TCRdb's copy holds only in-frame clones and misses some; the assay was immunoSEQ multiplex PCR. The sample shows more than 350,000 clones, roughly nine tenths of them seen only once. Sequencing used PBMCs or T cells enriched from blood (not recorded which). The receptors derive from a man aged 18 to 29 who had recovered from COVID-19.

The rearrangement joins TRBV3-1 (or the pseudogene TRBV3-2) to TRBJ2-7, with TRBD1 matching over 7 bases. There are 14 residues in the CDR3. Germline V gives CDR1 LGHDT, CDR2 YNNKEL (reference sequence). The trim removed 1 base at V and 3 bases at J, leaving 3 bases unmatched. CDR3 bases: TGTGCCAGCAGCCAAGCGGGACAGCGCTACGAGCAGTACTTC. It is translated as CASSQAGQRYEQYF.

The chain is built from TRBV10-1 and TRBJ2-7, with D maybe TRBD1 (6 bases). With 4 bases removed from V and 3 bases from J, the gap between germline ends came to 19 bases. This CDR3 has 16 residues. Germline V CDR1 and CDR2: WNHNN, SYGVQD (reference sequence). The CDR3 nucleotides read TGCGCCAGCAGTGGAGAGGAGGAGGACAGCAACTACGAGCAGTACTTC. Residues: CASSGEEEDSNYEQYF.

This chain joins TRBV19 and TRBJ2-1; D remains unclear. V gave up 9 bases and J gave up 2 bases, with 17 bases separating them. CDR3 length equals 15 residues. The germline V gene encodes CDR1 LNHDA and CDR2 SQIVND (reference sequence). The CDR3: CASIDAGEAYNEQFF. The CDR3 coding sequence is TGTGCCAGCATCGATGCCGGAGAGGCCTACAATGAGCAGTTCTTC.

DNA for the CDR3: TGTGCCAGCAGCCTAGCGGGAGTTGGGGAGACCCAGTACTTC. Protein product: CASSLAGVGETQYF. The chain joins TRBV4-2 to TRBJ2-5; 9 bases line up with TRBD2. The junction had 5 bases not matched to a gene; V was cut back by 4 bases and J by 5 bases. CDR1 LGHNA and CDR2 YNFKEQ come from the germline V gene. The CDR3 extends over 14 amino acids.

This rearrangement joins TRBV28 to TRBJ2-7, with TRBD2 matching 7 bases. J gave up 4 bases and V 3 bases, and 12 bases lay outside the gene matches. There are 16 residues in the CDR3. The germline V gene has CDR1 MDHEN and CDR2 SYDVKM. The CDR3 spells CASSFALPGRVYEQYF. The CDR3 DNA is TGTGCCAGCAGTTTTGCGCTCCCAGGGAGGGTGTACGAGCAGTACTTC.

V is TRBV27 and J is TRBJ1-1; 8 nucleotides line up with TRBD1. This CDR3 has 13 amino acids. Per the germline V gene, CDR1 is MNHEY and CDR2 is SMNVEV (reference sequence). V dropped 5 bases and J dropped 6; count of bases not matched to a gene: 5. DNA for the CDR3: TGTGCCAGCAGTAAAATACAGGGGGCTGAAGCTTTCTTT. It encodes CASSKIQGAEAFF.

J is TRBJ2-5 and V is TRBV7-9, with D possibly TRBD1 on 5 matching bases. Germline-derived CDR1 and CDR2 are SEHNR and FQNEAQ (reference sequence). The CDR3 length is 14 residues. The V gene lost 1 base and the J gene lost 5 bases, with 11 bases spanning the gap. CDR3 sequence reads: CASSLDRPGETQYF. Here the CDR3 DNA reads TGTGCCAGCAGCTTAGATCGGCCAGGGGAGACCCAGTACTTC.

This clone came up once. The chain employs TRBV2 and TRBJ2-2; TRBD2 agrees at 7 bases. The germline gives CDR1 SNHLY, CDR2 FYNNEI. Trimming removed 5 bases from V and 3 bases from J; junction bases left unmatched: 6. This CDR3 region has 15 residues. This chain's CDR3 is CASSSQGGDTGELFF. CDR3 DNA sequence: TGTGCCAGCAGTTCGCAGGGAGGGGACACCGGGGAGCTGTTTTTT.

The rearrangement joins TRBV7-8 to TRBJ1-6; 7 positions agree with TRBD1. Looked up from germline, CDR1 is SGHVS and CDR2 is FQNEAQ. V shed 3 bases, J shed 10 bases, and the junction held 12 bases outside the gene matches. CDR3 size: 16 residues. The CDR3 bases are TGTGCCAGCAGCTTGGACGTACAGGGGAGGACCTCACCCCTCCACTTT. Protein: CASSLDVQGRTSPLHF.

The chain joins TRBV9 to TRBJ2-5; the D gene is possibly TRBD1 (6 bases). With 3 bases removed from V and 5 bases from J, the gap between germline ends came to 17 bases. CDR1 and CDR2 from the germline V gene are SGDLS and YYNGEE. This CDR3 has 15 residues. The CDR3 DNA sequence: TGTGCCAGCAGCGCCCGGACAGCCGATACCGAGACCCAGTACTTC. Translation: CASSARTADTETQYF.

The chain has TRBV7-3 and TRBJ1-1; 11 positions agree with TRBD1. The CDR3 runs 13 residues. The V segment lost 5 bases and the J segment 7 bases; nucleotides outside the gene matches: 3. Germline loops: CDR1 SGHTA, CDR2 FQGTGA. The CDR3 bases are TGTGCCAGCAGCCAAGGGACAGGGGGTGAAGCTTTCTTT. Protein sequence: CASSQGTGGEAFF.

V gene TRBV6-5 combines with J gene TRBJ2-7; 10 bases are a match to TRBD1. Per germline, CDR1 MNHEY and CDR2 SVGAGI. The V gene end was trimmed by 6 bases and the J gene end by 7 bases; junction bases not matched to a gene: 9. The CDR3 runs to 14 residues. CDR3 amino acids: CASRSGTGVREQYF. CDR3 nucleotides: TGTGCCAGCAGGTCCGGGACAGGGGTTCGTGAGCAGTACTTC.

The J gene is TRBJ2-2, the V gene TRBV18; D not certain. Germline-derived CDR1 and CDR2 are KGHSH and LQKENI. Trimming took off 6 bases at V and 6 bases at J, with 8 bases between the two ends. There are 12 residues in the CDR3. The CDR3 DNA sequence: TGTGCCAGCTCTCCCAGGTCCGGGGAGCTGTTTTTT. This translates into CASSPRSGELFF.

The V gene is TRBV6-1, the J gene TRBJ2-3; 9 bases map to TRBD2. CDR1 is MNHNS and CDR2 is SASEGT in the germline V gene. This CDR3 comprises 19 residues. V shed 0 bases and J 1 base; nucleotides not matched to a gene: 11. The CDR3: CASSEARRLLAGGTDTQYF. The CDR3 DNA reads as TGTGCCAGCAGTGAAGCGCGGAGGTTATTAGCGGGAGGCACAGATACGCAGTATTTT.

The V and J genes are TRBV5-4 and TRBJ1-2; tentatively, D is TRBD1 (6 bases). Between the trimmed V and J ends, which lost 4 bases and 5 bases, there was a span of 18 bases. The CDR3 length is 15 residues. Per the germline V gene, CDR1 is SGHNT and CDR2 is YYREEE (reference sequence). The CDR3 spells CASSVQGQRGYGYTF. In DNA form, the CDR3 reads TGTGCCAGCAGCGTCCAGGGGCAACGGGGTTATGGCTACACCTTC.

The J gene is TRBJ2-7, the V gene TRBV9; 9 nucleotides align to TRBD1. V dropped 0 bases and J dropped 5; count of bases not matched to a gene: 9. The V gene's germline CDR1 is SGDLS and CDR2 YYNGEE. The CDR3 consists of 16 residues. This chain's CDR3 is CASSVGGGTGTDEQYF. In DNA, the CDR3 is TGTGCCAGCAGCGTAGGTGGGGGGACAGGGACCGACGAGCAGTACTTC.

The CDR3 region has the DNA TGTGCCAGCAGAACAGTGAATGAAAAACTGTTTTTT. It yields the protein CASRTVNEKLFF. The chain couples TRBV2 to TRBJ1-4; D remains unclear. Trimming stripped 6 bases from V and 5 bases from J, with 7 bases between. CDR1 and CDR2 from the germline V gene are SNHLY and FYNNEI. The CDR3 length is 12 residues.

This chain joins TRBV3-1 (or the pseudogene TRBV3-2) and TRBJ1-4; tentatively, D is TRBD1 (6 bases). Germline CDR1 reads LGHDT; CDR2 reads YNNKEL (reference sequence). V was cut by 2 bases and J by 4 bases, with 8 bases left in between. This CDR3 has 14 residues. CDR3 residues: CASSQLQGNEKLFF. In DNA form, the CDR3 reads TGTGCCAGCAGCCAACTACAGGGTAATGAAAAACTGTTTTTT.

This chain connects TRBV6-5 to TRBJ2-7, with D hard to call. V gave up 6 bases and J gave up 3 bases, with 6 bases separating them. There are 11 residues in the CDR3. The germline V gene has CDR1 MNHEY and CDR2 SVGAGI. CDR3 nucleotides: TGTGCCAGCAGCCAGGACTACGAGCAGTACTTC. This encodes CASSQDYEQYF.

The CDR3 DNA reads TGTGCCAGCAGCCAAGACAGGGGGGAGGATCAGCCCCAGCATTTT. This encodes CASSQDRGEDQPQHF. This chain uses TRBV4-2 with TRBJ1-5; TRBD1 matches at 7 bases. The CDR3 consists of 15 residues. Looked up from germline, CDR1 is LGHNA and CDR2 is YNFKEQ. After removal of 0 bases from V and 5 bases from J, the junction contained 4 bases not matched to a gene.

This chain connects TRBV5-4 to TRBJ1-6, with D possibly matching TRBD1 (5 bases). Germline V gene sequence: CDR1 SGHNT, CDR2 YYREEE (reference sequence). The germline V and J ends were trimmed by 1 base and 7 bases, with 9 bases remaining between them. The CDR3 spans 14 residues. CDR3 in amino acids: CASSLPGINSPLHF. Written as DNA, the CDR3 is TGTGCCAGCAGCTTGCCAGGGATCAATTCACCCCTCCACTTT. The whole variable domain, remainder taken from reference TRBV5-4 and TRBJ1-6, is ETGVTQSPTHLIKTRGQQVTLRCSSQSGHNTVSWYQQALGQGPQFIFQYYREEENGRGNFPPRFSGLQFPNYSSELNVNALELDDSALYLCASSLPGINSPLHFGNGTRLTVT.

This chain connects TRBV7-3 to TRBJ2-7; 7 nucleotides agree with TRBD2. This CDR3 is 14 amino acids long. Trimming removed 5 bases from V and 2 bases from J; junction bases left unmatched: 6. CDR1 and CDR2 from the germline V gene are SGHTA and FQGTGA. In DNA, the CDR3 is TGTGCCAGCAGCCAGAGAGCGGGACCCTACGAGCAGTACTTC. Translation gives CASSQRAGPYEQYF.

A single count supports this clone. The V gene is TRBV9, the J gene TRBJ2-3; tentative D call: TRBD2 (5 bases). Germline CDR1 SGDLS, CDR2 YYNGEE. Trimming removed 0 bases from V and 2 bases from J, with 13 bases in between. The CDR3 covers 16 residues. The chain's CDR3 is CASSVDGVGFTDTQYF. The CDR3 DNA follows: TGTGCCAGCAGCGTAGACGGGGTGGGGTTCACAGATACGCAGTATTTT.

This clone was counted once. V usage is TRBV10-3 and J usage is TRBJ2-7; 12 bases line up with TRBD1. The CDR3 contains 15 residues. Germline lookup yields CDR1 ENHRY and CDR2 SYGVKD. The V segment lost 6 bases and the J segment 5 bases; nucleotides outside the gene matches: 8. CDR3 amino acids: CAISGTGGARDEQYF. The DNA of the CDR3 is TGTGCCATCAGCGGGACAGGGGGCGCAAGGGACGAGCAGTACTTC.